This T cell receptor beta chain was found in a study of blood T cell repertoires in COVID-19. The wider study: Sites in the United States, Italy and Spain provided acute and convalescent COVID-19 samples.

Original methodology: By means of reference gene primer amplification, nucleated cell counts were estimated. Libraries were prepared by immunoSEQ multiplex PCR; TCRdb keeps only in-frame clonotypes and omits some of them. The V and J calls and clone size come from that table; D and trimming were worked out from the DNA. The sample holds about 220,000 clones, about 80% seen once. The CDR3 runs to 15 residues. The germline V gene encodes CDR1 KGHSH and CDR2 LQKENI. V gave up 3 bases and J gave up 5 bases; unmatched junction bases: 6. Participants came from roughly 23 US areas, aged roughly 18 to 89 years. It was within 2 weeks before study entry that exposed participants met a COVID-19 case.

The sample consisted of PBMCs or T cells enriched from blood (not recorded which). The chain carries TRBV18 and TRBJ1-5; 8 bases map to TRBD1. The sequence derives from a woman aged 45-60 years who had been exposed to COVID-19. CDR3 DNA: TGTGCCAGCTCACCTGGACAGGGTCTGGATCAGCCCCAGCATTTT. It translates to CASSPGQGLDQPQHF.